This TCR beta chain was captured in a study of human T cells and chemical hapten exposure (dated by TCRdb to the early 2020s). In terms of the full investigation: For sensitization, 2% DPC in acetone was applied to a roughly 2 cm by roughly 2 cm area of upper inner arm skin. Peripheral blood TCR repertoire changes were tracked in vivo in alopecia patients during primary and secondary sensitization to the hapten diphenylcyclopropenone (DPC). Libraries were pooled for sequencing, and variation in per-sample TCR yields was attributed mainly to small differences in library volumes within the pool. Patch tests used Finn chambers with 0.01% DPC on the upper back, scored after 6 days by International Contact Dermatitis Research Group standards. Blood for TCR sequencing was provided by twenty-nine alopecia patients at one to four time points (pre-sensitization, 2, 6 and 24 weeks). Blood was sampled from patients pre-sensitization (week 0) and at 2, 6 and about 24 weeks after DPC sensitization. Throughout the study period of 20 to 25 weeks, patients also received therapeutic DPC doses to the scalp every week. Most of the patients in the cohort were female, and the cohort covered alopecia areata with under or over 50% scalp involvement, alopecia totalis and alopecia universalis.

The sample's time point, from its label and the paper: patch test 1, 2 weeks after DPC sensitization. The treatment or condition label corresponds to: therapeutic diphenylcyclopropenone sensitization with weekly scalp DPC. At every patch-test visit, the blood draw took place before the patch test was put on. To be eligible, patients had to be aged 18 to 70, diagnosed with alopecia and judged suitable for DPC therapy, while pregnant patients were excluded. Unfractionated whole blood was collected in Tempus Blood RNA tubes, and total RNA was extracted from that blood. Reading the germline V gene gives CDR1 SQVTM and CDR2 ANQGSEA. Reading from cysteine to valine, the CDR3 counts 11 amino acids. Only the CDR3 part of the read is kept: 33 bases, read in frame from the first base. A distance of 9 bases separates the germline ends of V and J, which lose 4 bases and 5 bases respectively. Broader findings and caveats from the paper: Because all patients had alopecia, a presumed autoimmune disease, the immune response of the patients might differ from that of healthy individuals. Compared with pre-sensitization or healthy control sets, expanded TCRs formed significantly more large CDR3 similarity clusters, which is consistent with antigen-driven responses. The number of TCRs above 1 in 1000 frequency did not change with DPC sensitization; there was no evidence of global repertoire structure alterations. Repeated subsampling changed both the strength of the expansion versus patch-test correlation and the threshold at which that correlation became significant. Patch test score was positively correlated with the number of PT1 expanded TCRs, with significance at thresholds 8, 16 and 32 but not at 4.

The table lists this clonotype with a few counts. It lacks a known antigen. The sample holds no much larger clone one base away, and base qualities are not on file. Library prep was done by RACE. The instrument was a NextSeq 500. Library preparation attached unique molecular identifiers to individual cDNA molecules for quantitative, reproducible TCR counting. Each blood RNA sample was used to sequence both TCR alpha and TCR beta chains. In the source study's methods: Samples had a median of approximately 96,000 TCRs, with a range from about 23,224 to 700,000. V, J and CDR3 annotation of the TCR reads was carried out using the Decombinator software suite. For PS versus PT1 abundance plots, all samples were subsampled to the same number of TCRs (28,000). TCRs were defined as expanded if absent before sensitization and observed at least eight times at the 2-week time point. The public reads were reprocessed in TCRdb via fastp at Q25 and MiXCR, keeping in-frame beta chains. Every entry covers one CDR3 protein and lists the most common genes and DNA from its rows. The V and J calls were determined by TCRdb, not by the authors. In this sample the table shows 120,000 or so distinct CDR3 sequences, roughly an eighth of which occur a single time. About 0.9% of the sample belongs to the ten largest clones.

Source: whole blood, taken in connection with sensitization to the hapten diphenylcyclopropenone (DPC). The chain joins TRBV29-1 to TRBJ2-7, with the D gene too uncertain to name. This TCR was sampled from a man younger than 35 with alopecia areata. Some clones in this sample may be carry-over from other donors' samples. CDR3 sequence: CSVVISNEQYV. The nucleotide sequence reads TGCAGCGTTGTTATCAGTAACGAGCAGTACGTC.